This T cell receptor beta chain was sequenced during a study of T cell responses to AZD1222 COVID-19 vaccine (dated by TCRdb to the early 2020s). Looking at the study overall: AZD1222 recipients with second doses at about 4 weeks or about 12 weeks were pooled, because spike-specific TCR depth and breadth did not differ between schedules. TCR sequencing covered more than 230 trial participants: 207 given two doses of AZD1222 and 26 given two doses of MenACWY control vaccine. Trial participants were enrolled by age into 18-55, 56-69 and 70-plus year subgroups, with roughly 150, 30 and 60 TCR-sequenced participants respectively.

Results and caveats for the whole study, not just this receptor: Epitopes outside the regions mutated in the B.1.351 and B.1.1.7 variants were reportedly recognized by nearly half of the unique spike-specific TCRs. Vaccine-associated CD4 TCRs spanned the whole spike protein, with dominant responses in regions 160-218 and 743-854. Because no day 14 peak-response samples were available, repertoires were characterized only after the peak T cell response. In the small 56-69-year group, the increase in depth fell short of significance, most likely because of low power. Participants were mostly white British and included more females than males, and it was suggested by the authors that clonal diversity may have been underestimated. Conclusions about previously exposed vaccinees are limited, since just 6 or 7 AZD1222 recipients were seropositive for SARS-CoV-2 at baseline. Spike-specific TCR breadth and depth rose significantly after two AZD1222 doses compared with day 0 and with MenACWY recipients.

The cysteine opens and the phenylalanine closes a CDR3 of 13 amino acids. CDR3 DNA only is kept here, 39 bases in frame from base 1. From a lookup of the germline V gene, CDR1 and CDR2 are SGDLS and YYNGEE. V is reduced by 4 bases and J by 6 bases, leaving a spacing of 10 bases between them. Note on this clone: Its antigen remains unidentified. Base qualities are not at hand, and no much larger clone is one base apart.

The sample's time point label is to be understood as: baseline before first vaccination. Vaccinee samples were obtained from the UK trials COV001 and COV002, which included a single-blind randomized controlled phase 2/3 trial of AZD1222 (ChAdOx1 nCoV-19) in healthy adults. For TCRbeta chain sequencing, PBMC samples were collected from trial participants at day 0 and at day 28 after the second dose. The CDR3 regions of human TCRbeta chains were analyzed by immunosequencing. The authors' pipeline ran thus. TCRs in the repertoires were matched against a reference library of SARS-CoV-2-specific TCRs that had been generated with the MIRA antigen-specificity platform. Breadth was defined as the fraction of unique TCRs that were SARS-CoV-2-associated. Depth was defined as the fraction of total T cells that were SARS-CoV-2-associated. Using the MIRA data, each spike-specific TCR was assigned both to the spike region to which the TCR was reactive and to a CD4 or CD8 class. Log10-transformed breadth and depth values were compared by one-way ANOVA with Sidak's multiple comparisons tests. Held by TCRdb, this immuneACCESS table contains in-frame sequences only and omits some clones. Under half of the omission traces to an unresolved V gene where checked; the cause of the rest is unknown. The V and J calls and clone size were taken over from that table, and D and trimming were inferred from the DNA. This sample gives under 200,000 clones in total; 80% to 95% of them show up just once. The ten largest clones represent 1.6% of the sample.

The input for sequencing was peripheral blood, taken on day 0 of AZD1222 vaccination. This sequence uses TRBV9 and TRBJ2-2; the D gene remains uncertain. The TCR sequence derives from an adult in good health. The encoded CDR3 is CASSLGLAGELFF. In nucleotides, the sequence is TGTGCCAGCAGCCTCGGGCTAGCCGGGGAGCTGTTTTTT.